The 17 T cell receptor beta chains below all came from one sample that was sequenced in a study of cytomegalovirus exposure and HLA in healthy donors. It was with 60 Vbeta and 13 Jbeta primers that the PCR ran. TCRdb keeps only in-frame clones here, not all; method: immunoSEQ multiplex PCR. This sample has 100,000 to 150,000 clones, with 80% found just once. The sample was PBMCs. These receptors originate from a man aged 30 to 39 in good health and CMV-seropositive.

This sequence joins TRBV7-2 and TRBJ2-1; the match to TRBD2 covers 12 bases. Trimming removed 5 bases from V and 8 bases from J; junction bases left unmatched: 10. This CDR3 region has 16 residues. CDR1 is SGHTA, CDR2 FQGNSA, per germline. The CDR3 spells CASSPILAGGLHEQFF. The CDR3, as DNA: TGTGCCAGCAGCCCTATACTAGCGGGGGGACTCCATGAGCAGTTCTTC.

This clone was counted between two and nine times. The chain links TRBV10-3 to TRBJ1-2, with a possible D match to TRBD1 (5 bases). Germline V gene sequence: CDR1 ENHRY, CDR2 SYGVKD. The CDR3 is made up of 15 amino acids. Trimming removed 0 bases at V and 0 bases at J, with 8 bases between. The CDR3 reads CAISESQDTNYGYTF. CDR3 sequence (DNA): TGTGCCATCAGTGAGTCTCAGGACACTAACTATGGCTACACCTTC.

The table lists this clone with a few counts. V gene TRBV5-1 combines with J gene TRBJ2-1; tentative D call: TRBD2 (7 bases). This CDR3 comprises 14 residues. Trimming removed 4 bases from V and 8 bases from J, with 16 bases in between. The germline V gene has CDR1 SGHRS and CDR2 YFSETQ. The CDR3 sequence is CASSTGGWGDEQFF. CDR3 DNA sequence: TGCGCCAGCAGCACGGGGGGCTGGGGGGATGAGCAGTTCTTC.

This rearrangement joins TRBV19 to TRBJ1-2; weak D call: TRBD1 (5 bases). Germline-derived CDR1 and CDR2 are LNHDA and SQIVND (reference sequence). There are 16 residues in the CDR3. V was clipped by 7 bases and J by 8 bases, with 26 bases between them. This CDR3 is CASTTGSTGRLRGYTF. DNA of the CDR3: TGTGCCAGTACCACTGGTTCTACAGGTCGGCTGAGAGGCTACACCTTC.

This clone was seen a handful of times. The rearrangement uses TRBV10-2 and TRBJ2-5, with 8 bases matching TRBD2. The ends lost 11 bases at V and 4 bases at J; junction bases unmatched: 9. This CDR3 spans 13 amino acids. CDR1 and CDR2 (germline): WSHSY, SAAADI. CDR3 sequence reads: CASTGGSGETQYF. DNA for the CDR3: TGCGCCTCAACGGGGGGGTCGGGAGAGACCCAGTACTTC.

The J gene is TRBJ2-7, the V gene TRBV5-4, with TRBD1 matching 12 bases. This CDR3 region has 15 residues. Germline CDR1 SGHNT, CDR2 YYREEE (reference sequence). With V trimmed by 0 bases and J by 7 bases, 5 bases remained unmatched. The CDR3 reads CASSLGDRGLCEQYF. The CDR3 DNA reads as TGTGCCAGCAGCTTGGGGGACAGGGGGCTTTGTGAGCAGTACTTC.

DNA of the CDR3: TGTGCCATCAGTGATGGGACTAGCGGGGGAACCGGGGAGCTGTTTTTT. This codes for CAISDGTSGGTGELFF. The chain combines TRBV10-3 with TRBJ2-2; 14 bases agree with TRBD2. V was pared by 3 bases and J by 5 bases, with 2 bases of the junction left unmatched. The CDR3 has 16 residues. CDR1 and CDR2 (germline): ENHRY, SYGVKD.

CDR3 sequence: CAWSLGAAYEQYF. CDR3 bases: TGTGCCTGGAGTTTGGGGGCGGCCTACGAGCAGTACTTC. The chain recombines TRBV30 with TRBJ2-7; TRBD1 is a possible D gene (6 bases). Looked up from germline, CDR1 is GTSNPN and CDR2 is SVGIG (reference sequence). The CDR3 extends over 13 amino acids. Trimming left V 2 bases short and J 2 bases short, with 10 bases between.

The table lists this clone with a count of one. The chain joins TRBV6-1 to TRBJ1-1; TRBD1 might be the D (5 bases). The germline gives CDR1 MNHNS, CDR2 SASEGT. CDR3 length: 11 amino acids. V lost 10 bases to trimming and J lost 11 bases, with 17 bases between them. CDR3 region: CATGTGEEAFF. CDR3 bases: TGTGCCACTGGGACGGGGGAAGAGGCTTTCTTT.

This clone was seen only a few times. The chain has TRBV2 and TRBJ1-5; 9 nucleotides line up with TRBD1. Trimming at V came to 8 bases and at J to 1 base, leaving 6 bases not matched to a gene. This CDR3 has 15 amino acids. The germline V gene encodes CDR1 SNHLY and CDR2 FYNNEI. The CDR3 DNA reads TGTGCCAGCTCCTGGACAGGGGAAAGCAATCAGCCCCAGCATTTT. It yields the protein CASSWTGESNQPQHF.

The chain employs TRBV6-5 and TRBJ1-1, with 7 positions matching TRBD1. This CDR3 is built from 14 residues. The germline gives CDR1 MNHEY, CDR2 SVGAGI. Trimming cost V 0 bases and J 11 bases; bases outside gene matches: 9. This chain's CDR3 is CASSYSTSRGLAFF. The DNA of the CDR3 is TGTGCCAGCAGTTACTCAACGTCCAGGGGGTTGGCTTTCTTT.

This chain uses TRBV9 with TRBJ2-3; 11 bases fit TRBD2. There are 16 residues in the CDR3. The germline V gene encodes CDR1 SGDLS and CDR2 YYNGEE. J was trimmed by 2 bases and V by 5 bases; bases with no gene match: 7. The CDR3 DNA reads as TGTGCCAGCAGACCGACTAGCGGGGACGACACAGATACGCAGTATTTT. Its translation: CASRPTSGDDTDTQYF.

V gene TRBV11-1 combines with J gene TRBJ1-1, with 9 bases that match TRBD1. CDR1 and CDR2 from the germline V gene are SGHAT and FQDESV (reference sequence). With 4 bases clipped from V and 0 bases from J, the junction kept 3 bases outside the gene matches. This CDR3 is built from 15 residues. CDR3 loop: CASSSRDRVNTEAFF. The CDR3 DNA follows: TGTGCCAGCAGCTCGCGGGACAGGGTGAACACTGAAGCTTTCTTT.

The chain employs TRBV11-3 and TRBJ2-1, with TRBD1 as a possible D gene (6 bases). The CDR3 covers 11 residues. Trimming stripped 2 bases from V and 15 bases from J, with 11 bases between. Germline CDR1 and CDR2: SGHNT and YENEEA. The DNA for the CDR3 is TGTGCCAGCAGCTTACAGGTCAGGGGGTTCTTC. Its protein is CASSLQVRGFF.

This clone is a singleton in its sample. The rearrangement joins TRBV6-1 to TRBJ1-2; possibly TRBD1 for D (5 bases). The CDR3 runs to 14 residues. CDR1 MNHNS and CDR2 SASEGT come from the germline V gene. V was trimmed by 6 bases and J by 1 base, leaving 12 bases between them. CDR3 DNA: TGTGCCAGCAGGGGGAGGCAGGGTAACTATGGCTACACCTTC. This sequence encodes CASRGRQGNYGYTF.

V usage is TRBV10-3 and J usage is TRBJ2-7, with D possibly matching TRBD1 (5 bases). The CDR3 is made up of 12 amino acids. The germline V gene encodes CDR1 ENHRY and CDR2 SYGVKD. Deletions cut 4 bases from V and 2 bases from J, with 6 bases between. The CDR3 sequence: CAISAGTYEQYF. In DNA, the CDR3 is TGTGCCATCAGTGCAGGGACCTACGAGCAGTACTTC.

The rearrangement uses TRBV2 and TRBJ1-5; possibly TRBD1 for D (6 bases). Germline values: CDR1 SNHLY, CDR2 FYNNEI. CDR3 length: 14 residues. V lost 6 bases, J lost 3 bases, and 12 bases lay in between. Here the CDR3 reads CASSLQGPNQPQHF. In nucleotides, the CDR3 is TGTGCCAGCAGCTTACAGGGCCCCAATCAGCCCCAGCATTTT.